Listed here are 32 T cell receptor beta chains from one sample, sequenced in a study of blood T cell repertoires in COVID-19. The repertoire was sequenced with immunoSEQ multiplex PCR; TCRdb's copy has only in-frame clones and lacks some. This table holds hundreds of thousands of clones, around 87% found once. The sample was PBMCs or T cells enriched from blood (not recorded which). The receptors derive from a woman between 18 and 29 years old who had recovered from COVID-19.

The V gene is TRBV28, the J gene TRBJ1-4, with TRBD1 as a possible D gene (5 bases). The V end was cut by 1 base, the J end by 7 bases, with 13 bases between. CDR3 size: 15 residues. Germline V gene sequence: CDR1 MDHEN, CDR2 SYDVKM. The CDR3 coding sequence is TGTGCCAGCAGTTTATTGGGGGGAAATCGTGAAAAACTGTTTTTT. Translation: CASSLLGGNREKLFF. The entire variable domain, with the rest obtained from reference TRBV28 and TRBJ1-4, is as follows: DVKVTQSSRYLVKRTGEKVFLECVQDMDHENMFWYRQDPGLGLRLIYFSYDVKMKEKGDIPEGYSVSREKKERFSLILESASTNQTSMYLCASSLLGGNREKLFFGSGTQLSVL.

The V and J genes are TRBV5-1 and TRBJ1-2, with 9 bases fitting TRBD1. This CDR3 contains 17 residues. V lost 0 bases and J lost 8; bases outside the gene matches: 14. Germline assignment: CDR1 SGHRS and CDR2 YFSETQ. The CDR3 here is CASSLAPTTGGVEGYTF. DNA for the CDR3: TGCGCCAGCAGCTTGGCCCCCACCACAGGGGGCGTAGAGGGCTACACCTTC.

The chain couples TRBV2 to TRBJ1-5; D remains ambiguous. The V and J ends lost 4 bases and 0 bases respectively, with 10 bases between them. The CDR3 spans 15 residues. CDR1 and CDR2 from the germline V gene are SNHLY and FYNNEI. Written as DNA, the CDR3 is TGTGCCAGCAGTGGGCCGGGAGGTAGCAATCAGCCCCAGCATTTT. Translation: CASSGPGGSNQPQHF.

This clone was seen just once. V and J are TRBV19 and TRBJ1-1, with 8 bases that match TRBD1. This CDR3 contains 15 residues. V shed 4 bases, J shed 4 bases, and the junction held 8 bases outside the gene matches. Germline V gene data show CDR1 as LNHDA and CDR2 as SQIVND (reference sequence). In DNA, the CDR3 is TGTGCCAGTAGTAAGGGGACAGGTCGAGGCACTGAAGCTTTCTTT. Translation: CASSKGTGRGTEAFF.

The chain employs TRBV6-4 and TRBJ2-2; no firm D call. V was clipped by 7 bases and J by 4 bases, with 10 bases between them. The CDR3 has 13 amino acids. Germline V gene sequence: CDR1 MRHNA, CDR2 SNTAGT. The DNA for the CDR3 is TGTGCCAGCAAGCACTCGGTCACCGGGGAGCTGTTTTTT. Residues: CASKHSVTGELFF.

V gene TRBV20-1 combines with J gene TRBJ1-5; D is perhaps TRBD1 (5 bases). Deletions cut 3 bases from V and 2 bases from J, with 11 bases between. Germline CDR1 and CDR2: DFQATT and SNEGSKA (reference sequence). The CDR3 totals 14 residues. The CDR3: CSASYGTGNQPQHF. The CDR3 coding sequence is TGCAGTGCTAGTTATGGGACTGGCAATCAGCCCCAGCATTTT.

CDR3: CASSQDHGGGREQYF. The CDR3 DNA sequence: TGTGCCAGCAGCCAAGATCACGGCGGGGGTCGAGAGCAGTACTTC. This chain links TRBV3-1 (or the pseudogene TRBV3-2) with TRBJ2-7, with 7 nucleotides matching TRBD2. V lost 0 bases, J lost 7 bases, and 9 bases stayed unmatched. The CDR3 extends over 15 amino acids. Germline loops: CDR1 LGHDT, CDR2 YNNKEL (reference sequence).

This clone was recorded once. V is TRBV7-6 and J is TRBJ2-3, with 11 bases lining up with TRBD1. The germline V gene encodes CDR1 SGHVS and CDR2 FNYEAQ. The CDR3 runs 15 residues. V shed 5 bases and J 3 bases; nucleotides not matched to a gene: 4. The CDR3 loop reads CASSPGQGGTDTQYF. In DNA, the CDR3 is TGTGCCAGCAGCCCGGGACAGGGGGGAACAGATACGCAGTATTTT.

The rearrangement links TRBV5-1 to TRBJ2-2; a weak D match, TRBD2 (5 bases). Trimming pared 7 bases from V and 4 bases from J, leaving 11 bases between. Germline V gene data show CDR1 as SGHRS and CDR2 as YFSETQ. The CDR3 has 13 residues. CDR3 in DNA: TGCGCCAGCCGCCCGGGGTCCACCGGGGAGCTGTTTTTT. This gives the protein CASRPGSTGELFF.

The rearrangement joins TRBV10-3 to TRBJ1-2; D perhaps matches TRBD1 (5 bases). The CDR3 is made up of 13 amino acids. V gave up 4 bases and J gave up 8 bases, with 14 bases separating them. Germline assignment: CDR1 ENHRY and CDR2 SYGVKD. The CDR3 bases are TGTGCCATCAGTGTCGGTAAGGGGTACGGCTACACCTTC. This codes for CAISVGKGYGYTF.

This chain links TRBV5-1 with TRBJ1-1; D is ambiguous. The germline V gene encodes CDR1 SGHRS and CDR2 YFSETQ. The CDR3 covers 14 residues. The V and J ends lost 4 bases and 5 bases respectively, with 15 bases between them. In DNA, the CDR3 is TGCGCCAGCAGCGTCGACTATCCGGGGACTGAAGCTTTCTTT. Its translation is CASSVDYPGTEAFF.

The chain carries TRBV19 and TRBJ1-2; 12 bases map to TRBD1. The CDR3 totals 15 residues. Germline CDR1 is LNHDA and CDR2 is SQIVND (reference sequence). V shed 9 bases, J shed 0 bases, and the junction held 5 bases outside the gene matches. The CDR3 coding sequence is TGTGCCAGGCGGGACAGGGGGCGTACTAACTATGGCTACACCTTC. Its protein product is CARRDRGRTNYGYTF. Looking up the rest from reference TRBV19 and TRBJ1-2 gives the full variable domain: DGGITQSPKYLFRKEGQNVTLSCEQNLNHDAMYWYRQDPGQGLRLIYYSQIVNDFQKGDIAEGYSVSREKKESFPLTVTSAQKNPTAFYLCARRDRGRTNYGYTFGSGTRLTVV.

The gene calls are TRBV5-1 and TRBJ2-2, with 9 positions matching TRBD1. The J segment lost 2 bases and the V segment lost 1 base, leaving 6 bases of the junction unmatched. CDR1 is SGHRS, CDR2 YFSETQ, per germline. This CDR3 spans 17 amino acids. The CDR3 loop reads CASSLTGTGLNTGELFF. The CDR3 nucleotides are TGCGCCAGCAGCTTGACGGGGACAGGGTTAAACACCGGGGAGCTGTTTTTT. Combining the CDR3 with reference TRBV5-1 and TRBJ2-2 gives the whole variable domain KAGVTQTPRYLIKTRGQQVTLSCSPISGHRSVSWYQQTPGQGLQFLFEYFSETQRNKGNFPGRFSGRQFSNSRSEMNVSTLELGDSALYLCASSLTGTGLNTGELFFGEGSRLTVL.

V gene TRBV5-1 combines with J gene TRBJ1-4; TRBD1 matches at 7 bases. The V gene end was trimmed by 4 bases and the J gene end by 8 bases; junction bases not matched to a gene: 5. CDR1 is SGHRS and CDR2 is YFSETQ in the germline V gene. The CDR3 consists of 13 residues. The CDR3 bases are TGCGCCAGCAGCACACAGGGGAACGAAAAACTGTTTTTT. It specifies CASSTQGNEKLFF.

The chain carries TRBV5-4 and TRBJ2-7, with 7 bases fitting TRBD2. CDR3 length equals 15 residues. Germline assignment: CDR1 SGHNT and CDR2 YYREEE (reference sequence). With 0 bases clipped from V and 4 bases from J, the junction kept 7 bases outside the gene matches. The CDR3: CASSLGEGVPYEQYF. CDR3 coding DNA: TGTGCCAGCAGCTTGGGGGAGGGCGTCCCATACGAGCAGTACTTC.

This chain joins TRBV7-9 and TRBJ2-5; D is unclear. Trimming took off 8 bases at V and 1 base at J, with 17 bases between the two ends. Germline V lookup: CDR1 SEHNR, CDR2 FQNEAQ (reference sequence). The CDR3 loop spans 15 amino acids. CDR3 sequence reads: CASGRLAATQETQYF. The CDR3 region has the DNA TGTGCCAGCGGAAGGTTGGCGGCTACCCAAGAGACCCAGTACTTC.

This clone was observed a single time. The CDR3 DNA is TGTGCCAGCTCACCGGTCGAGACAGGGGAGGTCTATGGCTACACCTTC. This sequence encodes CASSPVETGEVYGYTF. The chain uses TRBV18 and TRBJ1-2, with 8 bases fitting TRBD1. Germline V CDR1 and CDR2: KGHSH, LQKENI. The CDR3 runs to 16 residues. J lost 4 bases, V lost 3 bases, and 10 bases had no gene match.

The DNA of the CDR3 is TGTGCCAGCAGTAGTACAGGTAACTATGGCTACACCTTC. Translated, it gives CASSSTGNYGYTF. This chain uses TRBV2 with TRBJ1-2; a possible D gene is TRBD1 (5 bases). Per the germline V gene, CDR1 is SNHLY and CDR2 is FYNNEI. The CDR3 sequence is 13 residues long. With 5 bases removed from V and 1 base from J, the gap between germline ends came to 8 bases.

V usage is TRBV25-1 and J usage is TRBJ1-4; 8 bases align to TRBD1. The V and J ends lost 8 bases and 0 bases, in that order; junction bases with no gene match: 8. CDR1 MGHDK and CDR2 SYGVNS come from the germline V gene. This CDR3 spans 16 amino acids. The CDR3 is CASQDRGRATNEKLFF. The CDR3 DNA sequence: TGTGCCAGCCAAGACAGGGGTCGGGCAACTAATGAAAAACTGTTTTTT.

This clone was detected a few times. The chain joins TRBV7-8 to TRBJ1-4; the match to TRBD1 covers 7 bases. Trimming cost V 5 bases and J 8 bases; bases outside gene matches: 11. Germline values: CDR1 SGHVS, CDR2 FQNEAQ. CDR3 length: 15 amino acids. DNA of the CDR3: TGTGCCAGCAGCCCCCGACGCGACAGGGAGGAAAAACTGTTTTTT. It codes for CASSPRRDREEKLFF.

V gene TRBV5-6 combines with J gene TRBJ2-7; TRBD1 matches 7 bases. The CDR3 is 15 amino acids. Germline values: CDR1 SGHDT, CDR2 YYEEEE. Losses at the gene ends were 2 bases for V and 2 bases for J; bases not matched to a gene: 7. CDR3 coding DNA: TGTGCCAGCAGCTTACCGGGACAGTCCACCTACGAGCAGTACTTC. Translated: CASSLPGQSTYEQYF.

The V call is TRBV14, the J call TRBJ2-2, with D tentatively TRBD1 (6 bases). Germline V gene lookup returns CDR1 SGHDN and CDR2 FVKESK. This CDR3 is built from 13 residues. Trimming left V 7 bases short and J 9 bases short, with 15 bases between. CDR3 amino acids: CASTSRGSRELFF. The CDR3 coding sequence is TGTGCCAGCACTTCCAGGGGAAGCCGGGAGCTGTTTTTT.

Note on this clone: This same CDR3 is encoded by further DNA sequences in the sample. V usage is TRBV19 and J usage is TRBJ1-1; 7 nucleotides line up with TRBD1. V lost 3 bases, J lost 2 bases, and 3 bases stayed unmatched. Germline V gene lookup returns CDR1 LNHDA and CDR2 SQIVND (reference sequence). The CDR3 length is 14 residues. CDR3 region: CASSIDRANTEAFF. The CDR3, as DNA: TGTGCCAGTAGTATTGACAGGGCCAACACTGAAGCTTTCTTT.

This clone was observed once. The gene calls are TRBV29-1 and TRBJ2-5; TRBD2 agrees at 12 bases. Per germline, CDR1 SQVTM and CDR2 ANQGSEA. Trimming cost V 3 bases and J 0 bases; bases outside gene matches: 2. The CDR3 contains 15 residues. CDR3: CSVDGTSGYQETQYF. The CDR3 DNA reads as TGCAGCGTTGATGGGACTAGCGGGTACCAAGAGACCCAGTACTTC.

The chain links TRBV5-1 to TRBJ1-6; tentative D call: TRBD1 (5 bases). This CDR3 is built from 14 residues. Trimming pared 3 bases from V and 7 bases from J, leaving 11 bases between. Germline V gene lookup returns CDR1 SGHRS and CDR2 YFSETQ. DNA of the CDR3: TGCGCCAGCAGCTACCCGACAGAAAATTCACCCCTCCACTTT. Encoded protein: CASSYPTENSPLHF. Supplemented by reference TRBV5-1 and TRBJ1-6, the full variable domain reads KAGVTQTPRYLIKTRGQQVTLSCSPISGHRSVSWYQQTPGQGLQFLFEYFSETQRNKGNFPGRFSGRQFSNSRSEMNVSTLELGDSALYLCASSYPTENSPLHFGNGTRLTVT.

This chain joins TRBV27 and TRBJ2-7; 7 nucleotides line up with TRBD1. The germline CDR1 and CDR2 sequences are MNHEY and SMNVEV (reference sequence). Trimming removed 2 bases from V and 12 bases from J; junction bases left unmatched: 4. There are 11 residues in the CDR3. CDR3 sequence: CASSLQGVLYF. The DNA for the CDR3 is TGTGCCAGCAGTTTACAGGGGGTTCTGTACTTC.

The rearrangement uses TRBV6-5 and TRBJ1-1; D is possibly TRBD1 (6 bases). The germline V and J ends were trimmed by 7 bases and 2 bases, with 14 bases remaining between them. The CDR3 length is 14 residues. Germline CDR1 is MNHEY and CDR2 is SVGAGI. The CDR3 reads CASKGDPGNTEAFF. In DNA form, the CDR3 reads TGTGCCAGCAAGGGGGACCCTGGAAACACTGAAGCTTTCTTT.

This chain joins TRBV10-2 and TRBJ1-5; the match to TRBD1 covers 7 bases. The CDR3 spans 17 residues. Germline V gives CDR1 WSHSY, CDR2 SAAADI. The junction had 9 bases not matched to a gene; V was cut back by 0 bases and J by 4 bases. The CDR3: CASSESPDRRPNQPQHF. In DNA form, the CDR3 reads TGCGCCAGCAGTGAGTCTCCGGACAGGAGGCCGAATCAGCCCCAGCATTTT.

The chain is built from TRBV5-1 and TRBJ2-3, with D perhaps TRBD2 (5 bases). Germline loops: CDR1 SGHRS, CDR2 YFSETQ. Trimming shortened V by 3 bases and J by 2 bases, and 13 bases separated the two germline ends. This CDR3 comprises 15 residues. The CDR3 bases are TGCGCCAGCAGCTCGGGCACGGGGTCCACAGATACGCAGTATTTT. Its translation: CASSSGTGSTDTQYF.

The J gene is TRBJ1-2, the V gene TRBV30; D is perhaps TRBD1 (5 bases). CDR1 is GTSNPN, CDR2 SVGIG, per germline (reference sequence). The V gene lost 8 bases and the J gene lost 5 bases, with 24 bases spanning the gap. The CDR3 is 15 amino acids. The DNA for the CDR3 is TGTGCCGGAGGGTACATGTCGGGTTCAGGGTATGGCTACACCTTC. Its translation is CAGGYMSGSGYGYTF.

The chain has TRBV6-5 and TRBJ1-1; a weak D match, TRBD1 (6 bases). Germline CDR1 is MNHEY and CDR2 is SVGAGI. The CDR3 totals 16 residues. V gave up 2 bases and J gave up 1 base, with 14 bases separating them. In DNA form, the CDR3 reads TGTGCCAGCAGTTACCGTCCGAGGGGGAAGAACACTGAAGCTTTCTTT. Amino acid sequence: CASSYRPRGKNTEAFF.

The chain uses TRBV3-1 (or the pseudogene TRBV3-2) and TRBJ2-7, with D possibly being TRBD2 (7 bases). V was shortened by 1 base and J by 6 bases, with 19 bases between the two germline ends. The CDR3 is made up of 16 amino acids. Germline CDR1 reads LGHDT; CDR2 reads YNNKEL (reference sequence). CDR3 region: CASSQGAGASGGEQYF. The CDR3 DNA sequence: TGTGCCAGCAGCCAAGGCGCGGGGGCCTCCGGAGGCGAGCAGTACTTC.